The 30 T cell receptor beta chains below come from one sample, sequenced in a study of CD8 T cells in ankylosing spondylitis. TCRdb recomputed calls from the 5' RACE reads with MiXCR, one row per CDR3 protein. The sample includes about 420,000 distinct CDR3 sequences, around 24% seen only once; the top ten take approximately 16%. Antigen specificity for these receptors is unknown. General observations from the study: Seemingly distinctive of ankylosing spondylitis blood was a TCR beta motif formed by eight highly homologous variants.

The sample taken for sequencing was blood, either unsorted or a sorted T cell fraction (not recorded which). The receptors stem from a male donor with ankylosing spondylitis.

The rearrangement joins TRBV29-1 to TRBJ2-6; possible D gene TRBD1, 6 bases. Trimming shortened V by 6 bases and J by 2 bases, and 17 bases separated the two germline ends. Germline values: CDR1 SQVTM, CDR2 ANQGSEA. The CDR3 contains 16 residues. The DNA for the CDR3 is TGCAGCGTAATCGCCGGGACATCAACTGGGGCCAACGTCCTGACTTTC. This sequence encodes CSVIAGTSTGANVLTF. Combining the CDR3 with reference TRBV29-1 and TRBJ2-6 gives the whole variable domain SAVISQKPSRDICQRGTSLTIQCQVDSQVTMMFWYRQQPGQSLTLIATANQGSEATYESGFVIDKFPISRPNLTFSTLTVSNMSPEDSSIYLCSVIAGTSTGANVLTFGAGSRLTVL.

This clonotype appeared a few times. V usage is TRBV20-1 and J usage is TRBJ2-7, with 7 nucleotides matching TRBD2. Germline-derived CDR1 and CDR2 are DFQATT and SNEGSKA (reference sequence). The CDR3 spans 13 residues. With 5 bases clipped from V and 6 bases from J, the junction kept 10 bases outside the gene matches. The CDR3 nucleotides are TGCAGTGCTCGAAGGGCGGGAGAAAGCGAGCAGTACTTC. It is translated as CSARRAGESEQYF.

This clonotype was detected ten times or more. The gene calls are TRBV7-9 and TRBJ2-7; TRBD2 might be the D (6 bases). This CDR3 has 14 residues. V lost 1 base and J lost 0, with 7 bases in between. The germline V gene encodes CDR1 SEHNR and CDR2 FQNEAQ (reference sequence). This chain's CDR3 is CASSLGGNSYEQYF. The CDR3 DNA sequence: TGTGCCAGCAGCTTAGGCGGGAACTCCTACGAGCAGTACTTC.

This chain joins TRBV20-1 and TRBJ1-4; D gene uncertain. From germline, CDR1 is DFQATT and CDR2 SNEGSKA (reference sequence). The CDR3 consists of 15 residues. Trimming removed 0 bases from V and 4 bases from J, with 12 bases in between. CDR3 sequence reads: CSARDQVRINEKLFF. As DNA, the CDR3 is TGCAGTGCTAGAGATCAGGTTCGGATTAATGAAAAACTGTTTTTT.

This chain connects TRBV20-1 to TRBJ2-1, with D perhaps given as TRBD1 or TRBD2 (6 bases each). V was clipped by 0 bases and J by 0 bases, with 21 bases between them. There are 19 residues in the CDR3. Germline V CDR1 and CDR2: DFQATT, SNEGSKA (reference sequence). CDR3 in DNA: TGCAGTGCTAGAGATCACGGGGGCCTGCGCCCGAGCTCCTACAATGAGCAGTTCTTC. It is translated as CSARDHGGLRPSSYNEQFF.

The sample holds many counts of this clonotype. This chain uses TRBV29-1 with TRBJ2-7, with D unresolved. Trimming removed 1 base at V and 6 bases at J, with 7 bases between. The germline CDR1 and CDR2 sequences are SQVTM and ANQGSEA. This CDR3 is 11 amino acids long. The CDR3 protein is CSVEGYPEQYF. The DNA for the CDR3 is TGCAGCGTTGAAGGATATCCCGAGCAGTACTTC.

The chain joins TRBV19 to TRBJ1-4, with D hard to call. This CDR3 region has 15 residues. Germline lookup yields CDR1 LNHDA and CDR2 SQIVND (reference sequence). Trimming shortened V by 4 bases and J by 7 bases, and 16 bases separated the two germline ends. The CDR3 is CASSTSREGREKLFF. DNA of the CDR3: TGTGCCAGTAGTACCTCCCGGGAAGGTCGTGAAAAACTGTTTTTT.

In its sample, this clonotype was seen a few times. The chain couples TRBV5-1 to TRBJ1-1, with D unclear. From germline, CDR1 is SGHRS and CDR2 YFSETQ. V was trimmed by 2 bases and J by 1 base, leaving 9 bases between them. The CDR3 length is 14 residues. CDR3 coding DNA: TGCGCCAGCAGCTTAGTCACACCGAACACTGAAGCTTTCTTT. This gives the protein CASSLVTPNTEAFF.

This clonotype was counted at least ten times. This chain links TRBV5-1 with TRBJ1-1; 8 nucleotides align to TRBD1. The trim removed 2 bases at V and 1 base at J, leaving 4 bases unmatched. Germline V gene sequence: CDR1 SGHRS, CDR2 YFSETQ. CDR3 size: 15 residues. The CDR3 region is CASSLSGTGNTEAFF. The CDR3 coding sequence is TGCGCCAGCAGCTTATCCGGGACAGGGAACACTGAAGCTTTCTTT.

This clonotype was seen a few times. This rearrangement joins TRBV5-8 to TRBJ2-4, with TRBD1 matching over 8 bases. After removal of 10 bases from V and 3 bases from J, the junction contained 12 bases not matched to a gene. Germline V gene data show CDR1 as SGHTS and CDR2 as YDEGEE. The CDR3 is made up of 15 amino acids. DNA of the CDR3: TGTGCCGGAAACAGGGGGTTCGATGGCAAAAACATTCAGTACTTC. Translated: CAGNRGFDGKNIQYF.

This clonotype came up a few times. CDR3 bases: TGTGCCAGCAGCCAAATCGGGACAGGGGTAGATACGCAGTATTTT. Translated, it gives CASSQIGTGVDTQYF. The chain uses TRBV7-2 and TRBJ2-3, with 10 bases fitting TRBD1. Trimming removed 5 bases from V and 5 bases from J; junction bases left unmatched: 7. The CDR3 contains 15 residues. Germline lookup yields CDR1 SGHTA and CDR2 FQGNSA.

This chain uses TRBV12-3 or TRBV12-4 with TRBJ2-2; 7 nucleotides line up with TRBD1. V lost 6 bases, J lost 4 bases, and 8 bases stayed unmatched. CDR3 length equals 15 residues. DNA of the CDR3: TGTGCCAGCAGACCGACAGGGTATGGCACCGGGGAGCTGTTTTTT. Its translation is CASRPTGYGTGELFF.

This chain uses TRBV9 with TRBJ2-7; D is perhaps TRBD2 (6 bases). Germline CDR1 reads SGDLS; CDR2 reads YYNGEE. V dropped 3 bases and J dropped 5 bases, with 18 bases sitting between them. There are 15 residues in the CDR3. The chain's CDR3 is CASSAWGEMSHEQYF. Written as DNA, the CDR3 is TGTGCCAGCAGCGCGTGGGGGGAAATGAGCCACGAGCAGTACTTC. The full variable domain, with the rest looked up from reference TRBV9 and TRBJ2-7, is DSGVTQTPKHLITATGQRVTLRCSPRSGDLSVYWYQQSLDQGLQFLIQYYNGEERAKGNILERFSAQQFPDLHSELNLSSLELGDSALYFCASSAWGEMSHEQYFGPGTRLTVT.

This chain links TRBV20-1 with TRBJ1-5; no clear D. CDR1 and CDR2 from the germline V gene are DFQATT and SNEGSKA (reference sequence). Trimming shortened V by 0 bases and J by 6 bases, and 9 bases separated the two germline ends. The CDR3 totals 13 residues. The chain's CDR3 is CSARDFGSQPQHF. CDR3 sequence (DNA): TGCAGTGCTAGAGATTTCGGGAGTCAGCCCCAGCATTTT.

This chain uses TRBV20-1 with TRBJ2-6; no firm D call. V gave up 6 bases and J gave up 2 bases, with 14 bases separating them. The CDR3 has 15 amino acids. Germline lookup yields CDR1 DFQATT and CDR2 SNEGSKA (reference sequence). The CDR3 loop reads CSADGRLTGANVLTF. CDR3 sequence (DNA): TGCAGTGCGGACGGGCGGCTGACTGGGGCCAACGTCCTGACTTTC.

This chain connects TRBV12-3 or TRBV12-4 to TRBJ2-7; D is ambiguous. The CDR3 has 18 amino acids. The germline V and J ends were trimmed by 6 bases and 0 bases, with 24 bases remaining between them. The CDR3 DNA reads TGTGCCAGCAGCAACCTACCCATCGGCCATATAAGCTCCTACGAGCAGTACTTC. It translates to CASSNLPIGHISSYEQYF.

Of note for this clonotype: This sequence may be a read error, since a much larger clone differs from it by one base. The V and J genes are TRBV5-1 and TRBJ2-1; a weak D match, TRBD2 (5 bases). Germline CDR1 SGHRS, CDR2 YFSETQ. The CDR3 is 11 residues long. The CDR3 coding sequence is TGCGCCAGCAGCTTGGTGGAGGAGCCGTTCTTC. Amino acids: CASSLVEEPFF.

J is TRBJ2-7 and V is TRBV6-2 or TRBV6-3; D perhaps matches TRBD2 (6 bases). Germline CDR1 MNHEY, CDR2 SVGEGT. This CDR3 is 14 amino acids long. The V end was cut by 2 bases, the J end by 4 bases, with 12 bases between. CDR3 in DNA: TGTGCCAGCAGTTACCGGGACTCAAGATACGAGCAGTACTTC. Protein product: CASSYRDSRYEQYF.

The gene calls are TRBV20-1 and TRBJ2-5; D possibly corresponds to TRBD1 (5 bases). This CDR3 region has 11 residues. Trimming pared 8 bases from V and 1 base from J, leaving 8 bases between. CDR1 and CDR2 (germline): DFQATT, SNEGSKA (reference sequence). CDR3 region: CSQGSQETQYF. In DNA, the CDR3 is TGCAGTCAGGGCAGCCAAGAGACCCAGTACTTC.

The CDR3 nucleotides are TGTGCCAGCAGCCGCCCGGGACAGGGCACCGGGGAGCTGTTTTTT. Its translation: CASSRPGQGTGELFF. The chain combines TRBV3-1 with TRBJ2-2; 9 bases agree with TRBD1. The V gene's germline CDR1 is LGHDT and CDR2 YNNKEL (reference sequence). V trimming: 4 bases; J trimming: 4 bases; junction bases outside the gene matches: 4. There are 15 residues in the CDR3.

This clonotype was seen a few times. This sequence joins TRBV5-1 and TRBJ2-5, with 7 bases identical to TRBD1. This CDR3 comprises 16 residues. Per germline, CDR1 SGHRS and CDR2 YFSETQ. The junction had 12 bases not matched to a gene; V was cut back by 4 bases and J by 3 bases. CDR3 residues: CASSRRPRQGKETQYF. DNA of the CDR3: TGCGCCAGCAGCCGGCGTCCGAGACAGGGTAAAGAGACCCAGTACTTC.

The J gene is TRBJ1-1, the V gene TRBV28; 8 positions agree with TRBD1. CDR3 length: 12 residues. J was trimmed by 2 bases and V by 8 bases; bases with no gene match: 1. The V gene's germline CDR1 is MDHEN and CDR2 SYDVKM. Here the CDR3 DNA reads TGTGCCAGCGGGACAGGCAACACTGAAGCTTTCTTT. This encodes CASGTGNTEAFF.

This clonotype has a handful of counts. The chain uses TRBV4-2 and TRBJ2-1; D may correspond to TRBD1 or TRBD2 (5 bases each). With 0 bases removed from V and 5 bases from J, the gap between germline ends came to 8 bases. This CDR3 comprises 14 residues. Germline V gene lookup returns CDR1 LGHNA and CDR2 YNFKEQ. The CDR3 sequence is CASSQDRDDNEQFF. In nucleotides, the CDR3 is TGTGCCAGCAGCCAAGATAGGGACGACAATGAGCAGTTCTTC.

In its sample, this clonotype was seen many times. The V gene is TRBV7-9, the J gene TRBJ2-1; no reliable D call. V was trimmed by 5 bases and J by 0 bases, leaving 11 bases between them. The CDR3 is 15 amino acids. Looked up from germline, CDR1 is SEHNR and CDR2 is FQNEAQ (reference sequence). CDR3 residues: CASSPFPSSYNEQFF. CDR3 nucleotides: TGTGCCAGCAGCCCCTTTCCGAGCTCCTACAATGAGCAGTTCTTC.

The V gene is TRBV30, the J gene TRBJ2-2, with 8 bases that match TRBD2. The trim removed 4 bases at V and 9 bases at J, leaving 7 bases unmatched. The length of the CDR3 is 13 residues. Germline V lookup: CDR1 GTSNPN, CDR2 SVGIG (reference sequence). Here the CDR3 DNA reads TGTGCCTGGACCCCGGGGGGGCCCCGGGAGCTGTTTTTT. This translates into CAWTPGGPRELFF.

This clonotype occurred once. The chain recombines TRBV14 with TRBJ2-6; tentatively, D is TRBD1 (6 bases). Germline-derived CDR1 and CDR2 are SGHDN and FVKESK. The CDR3 loop spans 17 amino acids. V was pared by 4 bases and J by 2 bases, with 15 bases between. The CDR3 spells CASSRGAGGAGANVLTF. The DNA of the CDR3 is TGTGCCAGCAGCCGAGGGGCTGGGGGCGCTGGGGCCAACGTCCTGACTTTC.

The CDR3: CAWRGSIIVSPLHF. In DNA form, the CDR3 reads TGTGCCTGGAGGGGATCCATCATCGTCTCACCCCTCCACTTT. The V call is TRBV30, the J call TRBJ1-6; D remains ambiguous. CDR3 length equals 14 residues. CDR1 GTSNPN and CDR2 SVGIG come from the germline V gene (reference sequence). Trimming pared 3 bases from V and 10 bases from J, leaving 16 bases between.

The chain links TRBV20-1 to TRBJ1-2; D gene uncertain. There are 14 residues in the CDR3. Per the germline V gene, CDR1 is DFQATT and CDR2 is SNEGSKA (reference sequence). V gave up 3 bases and J gave up 5 bases, with 16 bases separating them. DNA for the CDR3: TGCAGTGCTAGTGTTAAGGGTCCAAAATATGGCTACACCTTC. Translated, it gives CSASVKGPKYGYTF.

The chain links TRBV5-6 to TRBJ1-1; weak D call: TRBD1 (5 bases). Germline CDR1 and CDR2: SGHDT and YYEEEE. The V end was cut by 4 bases, the J end by 1 base, with 8 bases between. CDR3 size: 13 residues. DNA for the CDR3: TGTGCCAGCAGCGACGGGGGGAACACTGAAGCTTTCTTT. Protein sequence: CASSDGGNTEAFF.

The chain joins TRBV6-5 to TRBJ2-2; D is uncertain. The ends were cut back, 3 bases at V and 6 bases at J, with 2 bases in the middle. Germline CDR1 MNHEY, CDR2 SVGAGI. The CDR3 runs to 11 residues. The CDR3, as DNA: TGTGCCAGCAGTTATCCCGGGGAGCTGTTTTTT. The encoded protein is CASSYPGELFF.